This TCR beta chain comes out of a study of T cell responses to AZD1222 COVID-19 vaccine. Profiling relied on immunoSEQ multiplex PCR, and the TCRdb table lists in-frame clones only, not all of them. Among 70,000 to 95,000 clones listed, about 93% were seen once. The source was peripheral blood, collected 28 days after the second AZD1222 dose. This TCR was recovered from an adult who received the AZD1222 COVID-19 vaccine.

CDR3 DNA sequence: TGTGCTAGTGGTTTGGGAGACCAGATCACAGGGGGGATCAGCTATGGCTACACCTTC. Translated, it gives CASGLGDQITGGISYGYTF. This sequence joins TRBV12-5 and TRBJ1-2, with 8 bases matching TRBD1. The trim removed 1 base at V and 4 bases at J, leaving 17 bases unmatched. The CDR3 runs 19 residues. Germline loops: CDR1 LGHNT, CDR2 FRNRAP.